This T cell receptor (beta chain) was documented in a study of tumour-infiltrating T cells in Burkitt lymphoma. Germline lookup yields CDR1 SNHLY and CDR2 FYNNEI. There are 15 residues in the CDR3. The germline V and J ends were trimmed by 2 bases and 5 bases, with 15 bases remaining between them. This clone was recorded a few times. Using immunoSEQ multiplex PCR, the repertoire was profiled, and TCRdb retains in-frame clones only, with some absent. The sample gives 12,000 to 15,000 clones, around a third of which show up once; over 5% is in the top ten. This TCR came from a human donor with diffuse large B-cell lymphoma. This chain links TRBV2 with TRBJ2-5, with a tentative D call TRBD1 (6 bases). The material sequenced was tumor tissue. The CDR3 DNA is TGTGCCAGCAGTGAATCCCTCAGGCAGGGGGAGACCCAGTACTTC. The encoded protein is CASSESLRQGETQYF.